This record looks at one TCR beta chain sequence and its context. The antigen is not known. These data belong to a study of OX40 agonist ivuxolimab in advanced cancers. Study-level findings and limits: Partial responders at 0.1-3.0 mg/kg showed near-lowest clonal expansion.

Here immunoSEQ multiplex PCR was the method, and the copy in TCRdb shows in-frame clones only, minus some. The table shows 15,000 to 20,000 clones, with 90% occurring only once. This TCR came from an adult with an advanced solid tumor such as melanoma, head and neck, liver or kidney cancer. Sample: CD4+ or CD8+ T cells sorted from blood, taken in a trial of the OX40 agonist ivuxolimab.

CDR3 residues: CASSLGGYNEQFF. CDR3 nucleotides: TGTGCCAGCAGCTTGGGGGGATACAATGAGCAGTTCTTC. This sequence joins TRBV5-6 and TRBJ2-1; D not resolved. V lost 0 bases and J lost 4, with 5 bases in between. This CDR3 is 13 amino acids long. Germline assignment: CDR1 SGHDT and CDR2 YYEEEE.